One and the same sample provided the 5 T cell receptor beta chains below, sequenced in a study of T cells in Graves' hyperthyroidism and ophthalmopathy. RNA transcripts were the template for amplifying TCR beta CDR3 regions. First-round RT-PCR of the TCR CDR3 relied on the HTBI primer set. TCRdb passed the multiplex PCR reads through MiXCR, listing each CDR3 protein once. The repertoire holds about 500,000 distinct CDR3 sequences, approximately 48% seen once, with about two fifths in the top ten. Sequencing was carried out using peripheral blood or thyroid tissue (not recorded which). These receptors were taken from an adult woman with Graves' disease, either hyperthyroidism or ophthalmopathy (not recorded which).

The J gene is TRBJ2-7, the V gene TRBV7-7; D is perhaps TRBD1 (5 bases). Trimming cost V 6 bases and J 1 base, with 16 bases left between them. The CDR3 covers 15 residues. CDR1 is SSHAT and CDR2 is FNYEAQ in the germline V gene (reference sequence). For the CDR3, the DNA is TGTGCCAGCAGTACCAAGGACACACCATCCTACGAGCAGTACTTC. This translates into CASSTKDTPSYEQYF.

This clonotype was recorded at least ten times. The chain is built from TRBV4-2 and TRBJ2-7, with D perhaps matching TRBD2 (5 bases). Germline V gives CDR1 LGHNA, CDR2 YNFKEQ. This CDR3 comprises 13 residues. Trimming left V 0 bases short and J 10 bases short, with 13 bases between. For the CDR3, the DNA is TGTGCCAGCAGCCAAGATCGGGATGAATACCAGTACTTC. Translation: CASSQDRDEYQYF.

V is TRBV29-1 and J is TRBJ1-2, with 9 bases fitting TRBD1. The germline gives CDR1 SQVTM, CDR2 ANQGSEA. J lost 9 bases, V lost 8 bases, and 7 bases had no gene match. The length of the CDR3 is 11 residues. CDR3 in DNA: TGCAGCTCAACGGACAGGGGACGCTACACCTTC. This gives the protein CSSTDRGRYTF.

This clonotype was observed at least ten times. The chain combines TRBV11-2 with TRBJ2-6; a possible D gene is TRBD1 (6 bases). CDR3 size: 17 residues. V lost 6 bases, J lost 5 bases, and 20 bases lay in between. From germline, CDR1 is SGHAT and CDR2 FQNNGV. The CDR3 coding sequence is TGTGCCAGCAGGCCAAAACAGGGTTTCCCGCGGGCCAACGTCCTGACTTTC. Translation: CASRPKQGFPRANVLTF. Full variable domain (rest looked up from reference TRBV11-2 and TRBJ2-6): EAGVAQSPRYKIIEKRQSVAFWCNPISGHATLYWYQQILGQGPKLLIQFQNNGVVDDSQLPKDRFSAERLKGVDSTLKIQPAKLEDSAVYLCASRPKQGFPRANVLTFGAGSRLTVL.

This rearrangement joins TRBV10-3 to TRBJ2-7; D perhaps matches TRBD2 (5 bases). The CDR3 sequence is 15 residues long. The V gene's germline CDR1 is ENHRY and CDR2 SYGVKD. The V end was cut by 3 bases, the J end by 4 bases, with 16 bases between. The chain's CDR3 is CAISDPLRAAYEQYF. In DNA, the CDR3 is TGTGCCATCAGTGATCCTCTGAGGGCGGCTTACGAGCAGTACTTC.